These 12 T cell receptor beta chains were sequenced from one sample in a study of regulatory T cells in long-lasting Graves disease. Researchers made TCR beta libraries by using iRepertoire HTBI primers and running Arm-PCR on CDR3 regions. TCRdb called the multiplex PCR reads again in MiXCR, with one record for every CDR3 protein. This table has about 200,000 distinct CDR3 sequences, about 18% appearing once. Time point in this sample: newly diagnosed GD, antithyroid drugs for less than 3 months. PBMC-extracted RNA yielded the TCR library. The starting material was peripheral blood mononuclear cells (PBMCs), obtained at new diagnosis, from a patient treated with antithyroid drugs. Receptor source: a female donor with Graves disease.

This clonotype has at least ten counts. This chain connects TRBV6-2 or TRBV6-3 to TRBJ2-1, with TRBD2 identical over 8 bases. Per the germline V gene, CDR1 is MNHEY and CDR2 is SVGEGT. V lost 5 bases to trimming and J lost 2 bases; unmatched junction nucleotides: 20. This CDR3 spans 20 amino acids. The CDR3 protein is CASSVIRGGLRRGTYNEQFF. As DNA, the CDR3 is TGTGCCAGCAGTGTCATTCGGGGGGGTCTAAGGAGAGGGACCTACAATGAGCAGTTCTTC.

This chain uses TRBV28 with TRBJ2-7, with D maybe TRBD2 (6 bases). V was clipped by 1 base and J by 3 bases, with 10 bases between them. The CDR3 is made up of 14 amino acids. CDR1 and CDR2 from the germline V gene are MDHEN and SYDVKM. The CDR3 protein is CASSLYQGGYEQYF. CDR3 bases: TGTGCCAGCAGTTTATATCAGGGAGGCTACGAGCAGTACTTC. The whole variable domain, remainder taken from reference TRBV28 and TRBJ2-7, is DVKVTQSSRYLVKRTGEKVFLECVQDMDHENMFWYRQDPGLGLRLIYFSYDVKMKEKGDIPEGYSVSREKKERFSLILESASTNQTSMYLCASSLYQGGYEQYFGPGTRLTVT.

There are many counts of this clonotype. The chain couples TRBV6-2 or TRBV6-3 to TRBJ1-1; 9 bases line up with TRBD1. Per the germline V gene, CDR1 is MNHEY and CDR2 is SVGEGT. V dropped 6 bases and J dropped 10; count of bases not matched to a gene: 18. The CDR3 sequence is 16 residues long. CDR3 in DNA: TGTGCCAGCAGCCATCCCGACCGGGACAGGGAGGCGGGAGCTTTCTTT. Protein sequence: CASSHPDRDREAGAFF.

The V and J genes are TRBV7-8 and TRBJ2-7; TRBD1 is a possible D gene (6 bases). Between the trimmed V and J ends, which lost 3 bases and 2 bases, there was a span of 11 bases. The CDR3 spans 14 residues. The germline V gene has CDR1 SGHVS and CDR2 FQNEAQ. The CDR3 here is CASSLGDTAYEQYF. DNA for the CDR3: TGTGCCAGCAGCTTGGGGGACACAGCCTACGAGCAGTACTTC.

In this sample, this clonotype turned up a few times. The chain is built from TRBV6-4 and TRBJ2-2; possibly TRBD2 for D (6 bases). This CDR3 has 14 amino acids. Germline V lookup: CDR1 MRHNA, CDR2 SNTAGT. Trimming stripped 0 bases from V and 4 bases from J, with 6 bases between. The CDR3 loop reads CASSDSGGTGELFF. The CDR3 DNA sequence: TGTGCCAGCAGTGACTCGGGGGGCACCGGGGAGCTGTTTTTT.

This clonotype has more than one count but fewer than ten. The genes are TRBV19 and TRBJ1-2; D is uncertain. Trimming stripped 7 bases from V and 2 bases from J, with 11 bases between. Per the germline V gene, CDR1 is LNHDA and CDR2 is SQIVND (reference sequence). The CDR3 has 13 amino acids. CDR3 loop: CASTRAENYGYTF. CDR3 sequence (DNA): TGTGCCAGTACCCGGGCGGAGAACTATGGCTACACCTTC.

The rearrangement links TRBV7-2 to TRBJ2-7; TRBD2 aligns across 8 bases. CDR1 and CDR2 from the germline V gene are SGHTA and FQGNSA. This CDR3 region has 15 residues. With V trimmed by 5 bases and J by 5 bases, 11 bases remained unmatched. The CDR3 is CASSRGSSGSNEQYF. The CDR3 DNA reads TGTGCCAGCAGCCGAGGGTCCAGCGGGAGCAACGAGCAGTACTTC.

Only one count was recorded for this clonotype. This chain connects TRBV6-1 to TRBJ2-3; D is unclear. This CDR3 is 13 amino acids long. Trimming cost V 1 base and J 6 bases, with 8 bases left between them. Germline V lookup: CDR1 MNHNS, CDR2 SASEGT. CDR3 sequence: CASSEVFGDTQYF. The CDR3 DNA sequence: TGTGCCAGCAGTGAAGTGTTTGGGGATACGCAGTATTTT.

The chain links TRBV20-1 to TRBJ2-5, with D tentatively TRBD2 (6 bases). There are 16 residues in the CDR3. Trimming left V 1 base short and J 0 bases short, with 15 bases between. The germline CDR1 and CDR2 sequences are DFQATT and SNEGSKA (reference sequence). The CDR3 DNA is TGCAGTGCTAGAGGGGAGGAAGCAGCGTACCAAGAGACCCAGTACTTC. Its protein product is CSARGEEAAYQETQYF.

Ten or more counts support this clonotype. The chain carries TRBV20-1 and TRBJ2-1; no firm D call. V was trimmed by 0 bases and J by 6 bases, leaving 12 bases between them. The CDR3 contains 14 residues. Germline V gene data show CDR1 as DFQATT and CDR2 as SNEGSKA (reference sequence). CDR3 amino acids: CSAREAARFNEQFF. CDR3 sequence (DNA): TGCAGTGCTAGAGAGGCTGCCCGTTTCAATGAGCAGTTCTTC.

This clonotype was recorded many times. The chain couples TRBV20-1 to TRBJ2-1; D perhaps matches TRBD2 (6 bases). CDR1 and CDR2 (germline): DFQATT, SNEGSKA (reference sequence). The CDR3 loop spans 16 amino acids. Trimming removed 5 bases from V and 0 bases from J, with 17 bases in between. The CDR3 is CSASDYRQSSYNEQFF. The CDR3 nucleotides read TGCAGTGCTTCGGACTATCGTCAGAGCTCCTACAATGAGCAGTTCTTC.

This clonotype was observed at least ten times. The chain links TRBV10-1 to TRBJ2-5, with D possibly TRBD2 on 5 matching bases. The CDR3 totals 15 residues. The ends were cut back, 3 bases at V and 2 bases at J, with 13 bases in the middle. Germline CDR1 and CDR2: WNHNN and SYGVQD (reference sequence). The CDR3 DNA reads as TGCGCCAGCAGTGACGGGGTCGCTGGGCAAGAGACCCAGTACTTC. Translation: CASSDGVAGQETQYF.